The T cell receptor (beta chain) described here comes from a study of CD8+CD57+ T cells in acquired aplastic anemia. Study background: Sorted CD4+ and CD8+ cell DNA averaged roughly 3.2 ug.

Germline V CDR1 and CDR2: DFQATT, SNEGSKA (reference sequence). V was shortened by 6 bases and J by 6 bases, with 15 bases between the two germline ends. The CDR3 totals 13 residues. The template for TCR beta VDJ and CDR3 sequence profiling was genomic DNA. TCRdb called the reads again in MiXCR, with one record for every CDR3 protein. Counted here are 150,000 to 200,000 distinct CDR3 sequences, roughly 50% occurring once; the ten biggest clones make up 3.2%. Sequenced patients had shown CD8+CD57+ cell expansion by flow cytometry. Patient blood was sampled before any therapy had been received. Study results and limitations: A significant difference in CD8+ Simpson's diversity between patients and controls was not found. There were roughly 28 CD8+ CDR3 sequences that occurred in both patients and controls.

With regard to this clonotype: The antigen is unknown. A much bigger clone sits one base away, suggesting this may be a read error.

The sequenced sample consisted of sorted CD4+, CD8+, or CD8+CD57+ T cells (not recorded which) from PBMCs. The chain combines TRBV20-1 with TRBJ2-1, with D tentatively TRBD1 (5 bases). The sequence came from a human donor with aplastic anemia. CDR3 nucleotide sequence: TGCAGTGCCAGTGGGGTTAGGGGCAATGAGCAGTTCTTC. Amino acid sequence: CSASGVRGNEQFF.